Listed below are T cell receptor beta chains from one sample, sequenced in a study of T-cell reconstitution after alpha-beta-depleted transplantation in children. TCRdb re-derived calls from the PCR reads in MiXCR, one entry per CDR3 protein. The table records 200,000 or so distinct CDR3 sequences, just under 6.5% of them present only once. The source material was PBMCs, sampled before TCRalphabeta/CD19-depleted stem cell transplant. These receptors were obtained from a girl in the first two years of life with combined immunodeficiency, due to receive a stem cell transplant. The CDR3 runs from the conserved cysteine through the conserved F or W. A D gene is named only where the DNA matches it firmly. Clone size is given for some rows only: seen once, a few or many times, or a class if the clone is expanded.

TRBV28	many	NA	TRBJ1-2	CASSGRDPGYTF	TGTGCCAGCAGTGGCCGGGACCCGGGCTACACCTTC
TRBV6-5	many	NA	TRBJ2-2	CASSYTAPLGTGELFF	TGTGCCAGCAGTTACACGGCTCCCCTGGGCACCGGGGAGCTGTTTTTT
TRBV7-8	many	TRBD1	TRBJ2-5	CASSLPRTGEYLETQYF	TGTGCCAGCAGCTTACCGCGGACAGGGGAGTACTTAGAGACCCAGTACTTC
TRBV4-3	few	TRBD1	TRBJ2-1	CASSQVLTGGGYNEQFF	TGCGCCAGCAGCCAAGTTCTGACAGGGGGCGGATACAATGAGCAGTTCTTC
TRBV4-3	many	NA	TRBJ2-1	CASSHTGPGDEQFF	TGCGCCAGCAGCCACACAGGTCCGGGGGATGAGCAGTTCTTC
TRBV4-2	many	TRBD1	TRBJ2-1	CASSLDPGQGGNEQFF	TGTGCCAGCAGCCTCGACCCAGGACAGGGAGGCAATGAGCAGTTCTTC
TRBV5-5	many	TRBD2	TRBJ2-7	CASSLRSSGKSPYEQYF	TGTGCCAGCAGCTTGAGAAGTAGCGGGAAATCCCCCTACGAGCAGTACTTC
TRBV4-3	many	TRBD1	TRBJ2-3	CASSQAPRTGGTDTQYF	TGCGCCAGCAGCCAAGCCCCCCGGACAGGGGGCACAGATACGCAGTATTTT
TRBV3-1	many	NA	TRBJ2-1	CASSQNGAGPPYNEQFF	TGTGCCAGCAGCCAAAACGGGGCGGGGCCTCCCTACAATGAGCAGTTCTTC
TRBV21-1	NA	NA	TRBJ1-5	CASSALKRGTQPQHF	TGTGCCAGCAGCGCCTTGAAAAGAGGAACTCAGCCCCAGCATTTT
TRBV10-3	NA	NA	TRBJ1-3	CATAGGGGNTIYF	TGTGCCACCGCGGGGGGAGGTGGAAACACCATATATTTT
TRBV9	many	TRBD1	TRBJ1-6	CASSAGGGGLYNSPLHF	TGTGCCAGCAGCGCTGGAGGAGGGGGCTTATATAATTCACCCCTCCACTTT
TRBV5-5	many	NA	TRBJ2-5	CASSLGGEETQYF	TGTGCCAGCAGCTTGGGGGGTGAGGAGACCCAGTACTTC
TRBV24-1	many	NA	TRBJ2-5	CATSDHSFGGQETQYF	TGTGCCACCAGTGACCATTCCTTTGGGGGGCAGGAGACCCAGTACTTC
TRBV12-3/TRBV12-4	many	NA	TRBJ2-3	CASSFRGGPDTQYF	TGTGCCAGCAGTTTCAGGGGTGGCCCAGATACGCAGTATTTT
TRBV5-1	many	NA	TRBJ2-7	CASSLEALVYEQYF	TGCGCCAGCAGCTTGGAGGCCTTGGTCTACGAGCAGTACTTC
TRBV29-1	many	NA	TRBJ1-5	CSVGQPNQPQHF	TGCAGCGTGGGACAACCCAATCAGCCCCAGCATTTT
TRBV28	many	TRBD2	TRBJ2-5	CASGDSGMQETQYF	TGTGCCAGCGGTGATAGCGGGATGCAAGAGACCCAGTACTTC
TRBV5-1	many	NA	TRBJ2-7	CASSLDGGRVREQYF	TGCGCCAGCAGCTTGGATGGGGGACGAGTACGCGAGCAGTACTTC
TRBV9	many	NA	TRBJ2-1	CASSVGSEQFF	TGTGCCAGCAGCGTTGGGAGTGAGCAGTTCTTC
TRBV5-5	many	NA	TRBJ2-7	CASSFLGTAVESSYEQYF	TGTGCCAGCAGCTTCCTCGGGACTGCCGTCGAAAGCTCCTACGAGCAGTACTTC
TRBV20-1	many	NA	TRBJ2-7	CSASPNPSDEQYF	TGCAGTGCTAGCCCCAATCCCTCCGACGAGCAGTACTTC
TRBV28	many	NA	TRBJ2-7	CASSFPGASPNYEQYF	TGTGCCAGCAGTTTCCCCGGGGCTTCCCCTAACTACGAGCAGTACTTC
TRBV5-6	NA	TRBD2	TRBJ2-7	CASSSGLAIYEQYF	TGTGCCAGCAGCTCGGGACTAGCGATCTACGAGCAGTACTTC
TRBV15	many	TRBD1	TRBJ2-7	CATSSDRDSYYEQYF	TGTGCCACCAGCTCAGACCGGGACAGTTACTACGAGCAGTACTTC
TRBV2	NA	TRBD2	TRBJ2-5	CACCSGLAGGPFQETQYF	TGTGCCTGCTGTTCGGGACTAGCGGGGGGGCCCTTTCAAGAGACCCAGTACTTC
TRBV5-1	many	TRBD1	TRBJ2-5	CASSHGTGRETQYF	TGCGCCAGCAGCCACGGGACAGGACGAGAGACCCAGTACTTC
TRBV4-2	many	NA	TRBJ2-7	CASSQEGPYSYEQYF	TGTGCCAGCAGCCAAGAAGGACCCTACTCCTACGAGCAGTACTTC
TRBV6-2/TRBV6-3	many	TRBD1	TRBJ2-5	CASSRGQSKETQYF	TGTGCCAGCAGTCGGGGACAGTCAAAAGAGACCCAGTACTTC
TRBV5-1	many	TRBD2	TRBJ2-3	CASSFPKSGGALSHTDTQYF	TGCGCCAGCAGCTTCCCAAAAAGCGGGGGGGCCCTTTCGCATACAGATACGCAGTATTTT
TRBV15	many	NA	TRBJ2-5	CATSREGDQETQYF	TGTGCCACCAGCAGAGAAGGGGACCAAGAGACCCAGTACTTC
TRBV14	many	TRBD2	TRBJ2-4	CASSLTSGGEKNIQYF	TGTGCCAGCAGCCTAACTAGCGGGGGAGAAAAAAACATTCAGTACTTC
TRBV5-1	many	NA	TRBJ2-6	CASSLSGQNSGANVLTF	TGCGCCAGCAGCTTGAGTGGACAAAACTCTGGGGCCAACGTCCTGACTTTC
TRBV20-1	many	NA	TRBJ2-7	CSARGGGHEQYF	TGCAGTGCTAGGGGCGGGGGCCACGAGCAGTACTTC
TRBV7-9	few	NA	TRBJ2-3	CASPGLTSDTQYF	TGTGCCAGCCCGGGACTCACGTCGGATACGCAGTATTTT
TRBV20-1	few	NA	TRBJ1-6	CSASPWSGPNSPLHF	TGCAGTGCTAGTCCTTGGTCAGGGCCTAATTCACCCCTCCACTTT
TRBV7-9	many	TRBD2	TRBJ2-1	CASSSTTRASGSIGEQFF	TGTGCCAGCAGCTCGACAACCCGGGCTAGCGGGAGTATAGGTGAGCAGTTCTTC
TRBV3-1	NA	NA	TRBJ1-5	CASSQGVYSNQPQHF	TGTGCCAGCAGCCAAGGGGTCTATAGCAATCAGCCCCAGCATTTT
TRBV4-3	many	NA	TRBJ2-7	CASSQDFGNEQYF	TGCGCCAGCAGCCAAGATTTCGGCAACGAGCAGTACTTC
TRBV4-3	many	TRBD1	TRBJ2-1	CASSQGTGVRNEQFF	TGCGCCAGCAGCCAAGGGACAGGGGTACGCAATGAGCAGTTCTTC